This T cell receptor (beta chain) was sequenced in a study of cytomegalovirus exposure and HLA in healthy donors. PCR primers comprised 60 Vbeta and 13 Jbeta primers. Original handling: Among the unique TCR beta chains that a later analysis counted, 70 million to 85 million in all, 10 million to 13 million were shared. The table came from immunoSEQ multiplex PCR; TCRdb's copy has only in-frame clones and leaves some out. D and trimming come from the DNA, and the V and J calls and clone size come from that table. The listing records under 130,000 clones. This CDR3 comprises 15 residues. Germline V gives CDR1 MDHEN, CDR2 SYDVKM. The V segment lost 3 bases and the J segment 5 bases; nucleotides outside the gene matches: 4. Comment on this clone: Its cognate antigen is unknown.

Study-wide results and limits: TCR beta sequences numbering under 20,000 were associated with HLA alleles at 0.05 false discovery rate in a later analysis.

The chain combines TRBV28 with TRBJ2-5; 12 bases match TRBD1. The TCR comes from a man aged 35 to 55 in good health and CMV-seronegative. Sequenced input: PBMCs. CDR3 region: CASSFLGQGAETQYF. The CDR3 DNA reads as TGTGCCAGCAGTTTTTTGGGACAGGGGGCCGAGACCCAGTACTTC.